This entry features one T cell receptor beta chain sequence. The antigen is unknown. Sequencing used immunoSEQ multiplex PCR; TCRdb keeps in-frame clones, though not all of them. The table includes 1,400,000 or so clones, 98% detected once. The sample is drawn from a study of shared clonotypes between healthy human individuals. General study results and limits: Clonotype sharing among donors, it was expected, would be affected by sequencing depth. Having only a few donors restricted how much genetic and exposure-history diversity was captured.

Germline V gives CDR1 MNHEY, CDR2 SVGAGI. This CDR3 is built from 15 residues. V was cut by 6 bases and J by 2 bases, with 16 bases left in between. The V gene is TRBV6-5, the J gene TRBJ1-1, with D uncertain. This TCR was recovered from a man younger than 40 in good health. The sample was naive CD4+ T cells sorted from blood. Noted subset: CD45RA+ positively selected. The CDR3 DNA reads TGTGCCAGCAGCCAGAGACGGCGGGGAAACACTGAAGCTTTCTTT. Translating gives CASSQRRRGNTEAFF.